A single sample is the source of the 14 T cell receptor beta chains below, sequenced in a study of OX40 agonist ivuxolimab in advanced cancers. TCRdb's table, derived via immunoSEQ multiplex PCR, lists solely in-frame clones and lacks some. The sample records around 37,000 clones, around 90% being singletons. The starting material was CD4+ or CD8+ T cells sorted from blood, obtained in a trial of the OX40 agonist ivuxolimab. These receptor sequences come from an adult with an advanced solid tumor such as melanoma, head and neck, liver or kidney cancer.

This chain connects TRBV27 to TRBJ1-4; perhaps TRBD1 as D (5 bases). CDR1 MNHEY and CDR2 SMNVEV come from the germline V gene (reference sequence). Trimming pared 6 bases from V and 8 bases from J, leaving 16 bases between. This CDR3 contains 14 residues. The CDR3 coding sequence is TGTGCCAGCAGCCTTGGGCAGGGATCAGAAAAACTGTTTTTT. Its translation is CASSLGQGSEKLFF.

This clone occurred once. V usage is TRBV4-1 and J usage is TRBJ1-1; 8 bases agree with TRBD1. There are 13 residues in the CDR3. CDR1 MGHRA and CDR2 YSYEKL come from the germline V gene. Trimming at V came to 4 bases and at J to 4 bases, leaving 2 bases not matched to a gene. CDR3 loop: CASSPGQGTEAFF. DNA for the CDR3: TGCGCCAGCAGCCCCGGACAGGGCACTGAAGCTTTCTTT.

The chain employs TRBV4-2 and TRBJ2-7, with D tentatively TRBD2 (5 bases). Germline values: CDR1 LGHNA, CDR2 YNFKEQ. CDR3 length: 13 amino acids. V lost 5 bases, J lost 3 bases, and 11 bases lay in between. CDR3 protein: CASSFSGYYEQYF. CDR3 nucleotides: TGTGCCAGCAGCTTTTCGGGGTACTACGAGCAGTACTTC.

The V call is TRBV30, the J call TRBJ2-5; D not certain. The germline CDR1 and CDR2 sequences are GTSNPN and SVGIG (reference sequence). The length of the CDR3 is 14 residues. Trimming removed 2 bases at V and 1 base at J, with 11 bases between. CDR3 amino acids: CAWSIPDGQETQYF. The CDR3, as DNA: TGTGCCTGGAGTATACCGGACGGCCAAGAGACCCAGTACTTC. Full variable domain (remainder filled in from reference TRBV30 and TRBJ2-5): SQTIHQWPATLVQPVGSPLSLECTVEGTSNPNLYWYRQAAGRGLQLLFYSVGIGQISSEVPQNLSASRPQDRQFILSSKKLLLSDSGFYLCAWSIPDGQETQYFGPGTRLLVL.

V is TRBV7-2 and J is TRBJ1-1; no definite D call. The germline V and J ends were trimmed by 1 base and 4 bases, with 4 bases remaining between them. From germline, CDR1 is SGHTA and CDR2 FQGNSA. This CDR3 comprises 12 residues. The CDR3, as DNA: TGTGCCAGCAGCTTAGGCTTCACTGAAGCTTTCTTT. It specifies CASSLGFTEAFF.

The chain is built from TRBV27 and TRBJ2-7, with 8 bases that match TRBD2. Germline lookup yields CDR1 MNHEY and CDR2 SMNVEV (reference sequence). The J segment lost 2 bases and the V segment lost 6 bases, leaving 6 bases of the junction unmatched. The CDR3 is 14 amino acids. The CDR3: CASSWTAGAYEQYF. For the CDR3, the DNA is TGTGCCAGCAGCTGGACAGCGGGGGCCTACGAGCAGTACTTC.

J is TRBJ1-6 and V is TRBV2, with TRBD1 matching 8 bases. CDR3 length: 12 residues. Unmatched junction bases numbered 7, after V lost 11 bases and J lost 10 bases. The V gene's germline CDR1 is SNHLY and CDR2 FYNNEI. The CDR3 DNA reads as TGTGCCCGCCGACAGGGGTACTCACCCCTCCACTTT. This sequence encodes CARRQGYSPLHF.

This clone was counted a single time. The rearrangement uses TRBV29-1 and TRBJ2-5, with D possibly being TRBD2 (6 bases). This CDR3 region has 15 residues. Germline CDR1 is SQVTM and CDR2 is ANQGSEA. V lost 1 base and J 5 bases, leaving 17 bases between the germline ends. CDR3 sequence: CSVEGGLGRLETQYF. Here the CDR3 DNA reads TGCAGCGTTGAAGGGGGCCTGGGGAGGTTGGAGACCCAGTACTTC.

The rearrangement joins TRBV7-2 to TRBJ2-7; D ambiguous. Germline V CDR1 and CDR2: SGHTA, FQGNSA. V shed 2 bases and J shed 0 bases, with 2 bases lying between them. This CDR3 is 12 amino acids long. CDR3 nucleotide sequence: TGTGCCAGCAGCTTAAGCTCCTACGAGCAGTACTTC. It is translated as CASSLSSYEQYF.

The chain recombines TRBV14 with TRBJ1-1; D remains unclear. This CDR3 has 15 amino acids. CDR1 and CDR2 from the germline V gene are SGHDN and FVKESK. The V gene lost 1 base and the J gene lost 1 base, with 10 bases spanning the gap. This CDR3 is CASSQVRDTNTEAFF. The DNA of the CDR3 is TGTGCCAGCAGCCAAGTTCGTGATACGAACACTGAAGCTTTCTTT.

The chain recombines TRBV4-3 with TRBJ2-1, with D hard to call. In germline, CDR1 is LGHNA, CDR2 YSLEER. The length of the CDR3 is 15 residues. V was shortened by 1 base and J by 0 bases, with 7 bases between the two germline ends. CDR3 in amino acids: CASSQVQSSYNEQFF. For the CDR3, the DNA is TGCGCCAGCAGCCAAGTTCAAAGCTCCTACAATGAGCAGTTCTTC.

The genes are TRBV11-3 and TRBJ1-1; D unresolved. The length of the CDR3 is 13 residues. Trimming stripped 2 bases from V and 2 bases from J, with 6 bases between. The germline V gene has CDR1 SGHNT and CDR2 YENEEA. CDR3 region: CASSLHLNTEAFF. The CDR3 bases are TGTGCCAGCAGCTTACACCTAAACACTGAAGCTTTCTTT.

CDR3 DNA sequence: TGTGCCAGCAGTTACTCGACAGGGAGCCAAGAGACCCAGTACTTC. Translation gives CASSYSTGSQETQYF. The V call is TRBV6-6, the J call TRBJ2-5; 7 bases fit TRBD1. V trimming: 0 bases; J trimming: 1 base; junction bases outside the gene matches: 2. The CDR3 has 15 amino acids. The germline V gene has CDR1 MNHNY and CDR2 SVGAGI (reference sequence).

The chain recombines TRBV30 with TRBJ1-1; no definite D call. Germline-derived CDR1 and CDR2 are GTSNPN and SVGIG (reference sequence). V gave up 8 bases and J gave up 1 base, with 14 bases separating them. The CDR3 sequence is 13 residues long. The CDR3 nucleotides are TGTGCCCCCCCCCCGGAGAGGAACACTGAAGCTTTCTTT. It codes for CAPPPERNTEAFF.